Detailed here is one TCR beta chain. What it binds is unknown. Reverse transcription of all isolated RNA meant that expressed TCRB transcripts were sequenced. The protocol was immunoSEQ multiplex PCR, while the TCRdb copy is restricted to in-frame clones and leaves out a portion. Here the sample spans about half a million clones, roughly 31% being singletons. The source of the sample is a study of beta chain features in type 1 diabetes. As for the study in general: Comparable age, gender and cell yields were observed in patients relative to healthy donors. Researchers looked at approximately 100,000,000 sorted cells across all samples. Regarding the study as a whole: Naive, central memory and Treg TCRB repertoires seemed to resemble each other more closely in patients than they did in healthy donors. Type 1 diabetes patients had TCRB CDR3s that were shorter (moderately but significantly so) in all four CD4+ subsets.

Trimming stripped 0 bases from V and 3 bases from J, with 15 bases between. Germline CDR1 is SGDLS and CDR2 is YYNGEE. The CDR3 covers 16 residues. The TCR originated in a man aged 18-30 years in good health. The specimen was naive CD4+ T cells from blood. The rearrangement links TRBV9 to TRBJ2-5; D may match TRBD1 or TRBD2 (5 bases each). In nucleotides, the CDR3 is TGTGCCAGCAGCGTAGGGGGGTTTGCCAGGGAAGAGACCCAGTACTTC. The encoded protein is CASSVGGFAREETQYF.